Listed here are 29 T cell receptor beta chains from one sample, sequenced in a study of vaccination and CD4 T cells after COVID-19. Treatment denoted: approximately 9-day PBMC culture with coronavirus spike peptide pools or control peptides (ViraFEST assay). At the Johns Hopkins FTIC core, DNA taken from cultured CD4+ T cells was sequenced by way of the Oncomine TCR Beta short-read assay. Via MiXCR, TCRdb re-called the PCR reads, giving one row per CDR3 protein. The sample includes 18,000 or so distinct CDR3 sequences, 42% of them seen just once. The antigens for these receptors are not known. Source: CD4+ T cells from blood, cultured in vitro, taken before SARS-CoV-2 vaccination. Receptors originate from a human donor who received a COVID-19 vaccine.

The CDR3 DNA follows: TGTGCCAGCAGCTTAGGAGGACAGGGTGAAAAACTGTTTTTT. This codes for CASSLGGQGEKLFF. The V and J genes are TRBV7-9 and TRBJ1-4; 8 nucleotides agree with TRBD1. Trimming at V came to 1 base and at J to 7 bases, leaving 2 bases not matched to a gene. The germline V gene has CDR1 SEHNR and CDR2 FQNEAQ (reference sequence). This CDR3 is 14 amino acids long. Combining the CDR3 with reference TRBV7-9 and TRBJ1-4 gives the whole variable domain DTGVSQNPRHKITKRGQNVTFRCDPISEHNRLYWYRQTLGQGPEFLTYFQNEAQLEKSRLLSDRFSAERPKGSFSTLEIQRTEQGDSAMYLCASSLGGQGEKLFFGSGTQLSVL.

The chain recombines TRBV7-2 with TRBJ2-7, with TRBD1 as a possible D gene (6 bases). The CDR3 totals 14 residues. Trimming removed 1 base from V and 0 bases from J, with 7 bases in between. The germline V gene encodes CDR1 SGHTA and CDR2 FQGNSA. The CDR3 region is CASSLDRVSYEQYF. DNA of the CDR3: TGTGCCAGCAGCTTAGACAGGGTCTCCTACGAGCAGTACTTC.

This chain uses TRBV20-1 with TRBJ2-7; 8 nucleotides agree with TRBD2. Germline V gene sequence: CDR1 DFQATT, CDR2 SNEGSKA (reference sequence). The J segment lost 0 bases and the V segment lost 3 bases, leaving 10 bases of the junction unmatched. This CDR3 comprises 16 residues. The CDR3 coding sequence is TGCAGTGCTAGGCGGCGAGCGGGGGCCCGCTCCTACGAGCAGTACTTC. Residues: CSARRRAGARSYEQYF.

This chain connects TRBV20-1 to TRBJ2-3; tentative D call: TRBD1 (6 bases). V lost 6 bases, J lost 7 bases, and 14 bases lay in between. In germline, CDR1 is DFQATT, CDR2 SNEGSKA (reference sequence). This CDR3 is built from 12 residues. The CDR3 sequence is CSARPGQNTQYF. Written as DNA, the CDR3 is TGCAGTGCCCGACCGGGACAAAATACGCAGTATTTT.

This rearrangement joins TRBV19 to TRBJ1-1; D remains unclear. This CDR3 is built from 13 residues. Trimming stripped 7 bases from V and 0 bases from J, with 9 bases between. Germline V lookup: CDR1 LNHDA, CDR2 SQIVND (reference sequence). This CDR3 reads CASIQQLNTEAFF. The CDR3 DNA follows: TGTGCCAGTATTCAACAGCTGAACACTGAAGCTTTCTTT.

This rearrangement joins TRBV12-5 to TRBJ2-1; no reliable D call. The CDR3 has 16 amino acids. Trimming took off 2 bases at V and 7 bases at J, with 18 bases between the two ends. Germline-derived CDR1 and CDR2 are LGHNT and FRNRAP. The CDR3 DNA sequence: TGTGCTAGTGGTTTGTACGGGTCACGGGTCCTGAATGAGCAGTTCTTC. Amino acid sequence: CASGLYGSRVLNEQFF.

This clonotype has more than one count but fewer than ten. The chain carries TRBV20-1 and TRBJ2-3; D may be TRBD1 (6 bases). The CDR3 contains 17 residues. CDR1 and CDR2 from the germline V gene are DFQATT and SNEGSKA (reference sequence). V was shortened by 0 bases and J by 6 bases, with 22 bases between the two germline ends. The CDR3 sequence: CSARDPSGRGIGDTQYF. The DNA of the CDR3 is TGCAGTGCTAGAGATCCTTCGGGCAGGGGAATTGGGGATACGCAGTATTTT.

The CDR3 DNA reads as TGCAGTGCTCCAGCCGGGGGGACGGATAGCAATCAGCCCCAGCATTTT. As protein: CSAPAGGTDSNQPQHF. The chain employs TRBV20-1 and TRBJ1-5; a possible D gene is TRBD1 (5 bases). The CDR3 runs to 16 residues. V shed 5 bases and J shed 0 bases, with 17 bases lying between them. The germline V gene has CDR1 DFQATT and CDR2 SNEGSKA (reference sequence).

The gene calls are TRBV27 and TRBJ2-7, with 13 bases fitting TRBD2. The CDR3 has 17 amino acids. The trim removed 5 bases at V and 4 bases at J, leaving 11 bases unmatched. CDR1 is MNHEY, CDR2 SMNVEV, per germline (reference sequence). The CDR3 coding sequence is TGTGCCAGCAGTCCGGGGACTAGCGGGGTTGTGGGATACGAGCAGTACTTC. Translating gives CASSPGTSGVVGYEQYF.

This clonotype was recorded a few times. V and J are TRBV2 and TRBJ1-1; D is unresolved. CDR1 is SNHLY, CDR2 FYNNEI, per germline. V lost 7 bases, J lost 8 bases, and 14 bases lay in between. The CDR3 has 12 amino acids. The CDR3 loop is CASKPQYLEAFF. CDR3 DNA: TGTGCCAGCAAGCCCCAGTATCTCGAAGCTTTCTTT.

This clonotype occurred a few times. The CDR3 DNA reads TGTGCCAGTAGTATAGACAGGGTCTTGGACGAGCAGTACTTC. Translated, it gives CASSIDRVLDEQYF. V and J are TRBV19 and TRBJ2-7, with a possible D match to TRBD1 (5 bases). V was trimmed by 0 bases and J by 5 bases, leaving 11 bases between them. The CDR3 is 14 amino acids. Germline CDR1 LNHDA, CDR2 SQIVND (reference sequence).

The chain is built from TRBV12-3 or TRBV12-4 and TRBJ2-1; D is undetermined. This CDR3 is 13 amino acids long. The V end was cut by 3 bases, the J end by 4 bases, with 7 bases between. Here the CDR3 DNA reads TGTGCCAGCAGTTTTCGACAATACAATGAGCAGTTCTTC. This encodes CASSFRQYNEQFF.

This clonotype occurred a few times. The chain combines TRBV20-1 with TRBJ2-7; TRBD1 agrees at 8 bases. V shed 3 bases, J shed 2 bases, and the junction held 9 bases outside the gene matches. There are 15 residues in the CDR3. CDR1 DFQATT and CDR2 SNEGSKA come from the germline V gene (reference sequence). The CDR3 spells CSASKHRGAAYEQYF. The CDR3 region has the DNA TGCAGTGCTAGTAAACACAGGGGGGCTGCCTACGAGCAGTACTTC.

This clonotype has just a few counts. The chain links TRBV24-1 to TRBJ1-2; D not certain. Germline CDR1 and CDR2: KGHDR and SFDVKD. The CDR3 is 13 amino acids. Trimming stripped 4 bases from V and 4 bases from J, with 9 bases between. CDR3 nucleotides: TGTGCCACCAGTGACGGATACCTCTATGGCTACACCTTC. Encoded protein: CATSDGYLYGYTF.

The chain combines TRBV12-3 or TRBV12-4 with TRBJ2-1; D uncertain. The CDR3 contains 12 residues. The V gene lost 4 bases and the J gene lost 15 bases, with 16 bases spanning the gap. The CDR3 is CASSSGPLSWFF. The CDR3 DNA follows: TGTGCCAGCAGTTCCGGACCCCTTAGTTGGTTCTTC.

Of note for this clonotype: A clone one base away is much larger, so this may be a read error. V is TRBV29-1 and J is TRBJ1-1; 8 nucleotides line up with TRBD1. Germline V gene lookup returns CDR1 SQVTM and CDR2 ANQGSEA. V lost 6 bases and J lost 4; bases outside the gene matches: 16. This CDR3 region has 16 residues. The CDR3 loop reads CSVTGPDRGWGTEAFF. CDR3 nucleotide sequence: TGCAGCGTGACAGGTCCCGACAGGGGTTGGGGCACTGAAGCTTTCTTT.

The rearrangement links TRBV20-1 to TRBJ1-5; 9 bases fit TRBD1. CDR3 size: 15 residues. Trimming removed 3 bases from V and 3 bases from J; junction bases left unmatched: 6. CDR1 DFQATT and CDR2 SNEGSKA come from the germline V gene (reference sequence). CDR3: CSASPGTGINQPQHF. CDR3 coding DNA: TGCAGTGCTAGTCCCGGGACAGGGATCAATCAGCCCCAGCATTTT.

The chain uses TRBV6-5 and TRBJ2-7, with 8 positions matching TRBD2. Germline assignment: CDR1 MNHEY and CDR2 SVGAGI. J was trimmed by 5 bases and V by 0 bases; bases with no gene match: 6. The CDR3 has 15 amino acids. This CDR3 is CASSYSFGGAHEQYF. The CDR3 DNA is TGTGCCAGCAGTTACTCGTTCGGGGGGGCCCACGAGCAGTACTTC.

The V call is TRBV6-5, the J call TRBJ2-3, with TRBD2 identical over 9 bases. CDR3 size: 14 residues. In germline, CDR1 is MNHEY, CDR2 SVGAGI. The trim removed 0 bases at V and 7 bases at J, leaving 2 bases unmatched. CDR3 loop: CASSYSSGGNTQYF. CDR3 DNA sequence: TGTGCCAGCAGTTACTCTAGCGGGGGAAATACGCAGTATTTT.

The gene calls are TRBV24-1 and TRBJ1-1; D is unclear. The germline V gene encodes CDR1 KGHDR and CDR2 SFDVKD. The CDR3 spans 16 residues. V was clipped by 2 bases and J by 0 bases, with 12 bases between them. CDR3 residues: CATSDSGRGVNTEAFF. The CDR3 nucleotides read TGTGCCACCAGTGATTCCGGGCGTGGAGTGAACACTGAAGCTTTCTTT.

J is TRBJ1-1 and V is TRBV5-6, with TRBD1 identical over 9 bases. CDR3 length equals 13 residues. The ends lost 5 bases at V and 6 bases at J; junction bases unmatched: 5. Germline V gene lookup returns CDR1 SGHDT and CDR2 YYEEEE. As DNA, the CDR3 is TGTGCCAGCAGGAGACAGGGGGGGGCTGAAGCTTTCTTT. Amino acids: CASRRQGGAEAFF.

The gene calls are TRBV20-1 and TRBJ2-5, with 13 bases identical to TRBD2. V lost 6 bases to trimming and J lost 2 bases; unmatched junction nucleotides: 9. This CDR3 is 16 amino acids long. Germline V lookup: CDR1 DFQATT, CDR2 SNEGSKA (reference sequence). The DNA of the CDR3 is TGCAGTGCGGAAGGGACTAGCGGGGCGATACAAGAGACCCAGTACTTC. This codes for CSAEGTSGAIQETQYF.

J is TRBJ2-5 and V is TRBV15, with D tentatively TRBD1 (7 bases). Germline V lookup: CDR1 LNHNV, CDR2 YYDKDF (reference sequence). This CDR3 is 16 amino acids long. The V end was cut by 5 bases, the J end by 2 bases, with 18 bases between. The CDR3 here is CATSGLQTGQQETQYF. CDR3 coding DNA: TGTGCCACCAGCGGACTACAGACGGGACAGCAAGAGACCCAGTACTTC.

The rearrangement uses TRBV5-1 and TRBJ2-2; no reliable D call. V was clipped by 0 bases and J by 3 bases, with 9 bases between them. The CDR3 contains 15 residues. Germline CDR1 is SGHRS and CDR2 is YFSETQ. The CDR3 DNA sequence: TGCGCCAGCAGCTTGGCTGTCCAGGACACCGGGGAGCTGTTTTTT. Translating it yields CASSLAVQDTGELFF.

Only a few counts were recorded for this clonotype. The chain uses TRBV21-1 and TRBJ2-2. TRBV21-1 is a recognized pseudogene. CDR3 length equals 11 residues. In DNA form, the CDR3 reads TGTGCCAGCCTGAGCACCGGGGAGCTGTTTTTT. This encodes CASLSTGELFF.

V gene TRBV21-1 combines with J gene TRBJ1-1; TRBD1, the D gene given by the table, was not confirmed from the DNA. TRBV21-1 is noted as a pseudogene. The CDR3 has 19 residues. CDR3 nucleotide sequence: TGTGCCAGCAGGCCCACAGGGGAGGGAGCGAAACCCATGAACACTGAAGCTTTCTTT. Amino acids: CASRPTGEGAKPMNTEAFF.

This rearrangement joins TRBV6-2 or TRBV6-3 to TRBJ2-3; TRBD2 agrees at 7 bases. CDR3 length: 16 residues. The V gene's germline CDR1 is MNHEY and CDR2 SVGEGT. The V gene end was trimmed by 5 bases and the J gene end by 4 bases; junction bases not matched to a gene: 12. As DNA, the CDR3 is TGTGCCAGCAGTCGCCCGGGAGGCCTCGGGGCAGATACGCAGTATTTT. Translated, it gives CASSRPGGLGADTQYF.

This clonotype has only a few counts. This rearrangement joins TRBV20-1 to TRBJ1-2; D is unresolved. Looked up from germline, CDR1 is DFQATT and CDR2 is SNEGSKA (reference sequence). The V end lost 3 bases, the J end lost 2 bases, and 7 bases lay between the germline ends. This CDR3 is built from 12 residues. The CDR3: CSASEDNYGYTF. CDR3 DNA sequence: TGCAGTGCTAGTGAGGACAACTATGGCTACACCTTC.

This clonotype has just a few counts. The rearrangement joins TRBV20-1 to TRBJ2-3, with 8 bases matching TRBD1. The CDR3 is 13 amino acids. V shed 5 bases and J 3 bases; nucleotides not matched to a gene: 4. CDR1 is DFQATT and CDR2 is SNEGSKA in the germline V gene (reference sequence). CDR3 sequence (DNA): TGCAGTGCTTTCGACAGGGGAACAGATACGCAGTATTTT. Protein sequence: CSAFDRGTDTQYF.